The sequence of this TCR beta chain was determined in a study of somatic mutations in cytotoxic T cells in rheumatoid arthritis. Study results and caveats: Rheumatoid arthritis patients were compared with age-matched healthy controls, and their CD8+ T-cell clonality did not differ significantly. The largest CD8+ clone made up over 20% of CD8+ cells in about an eighth of the roughly 65 patients.

TCRdb keeps only in-frame clones here, not all; method: immunoSEQ multiplex PCR. The sample lists 25,000 to 30,000 clones, roughly 80% occurring once. The germline CDR1 and CDR2 sequences are SGDLS and YYNGEE. The CDR3 is 20 amino acids. J was trimmed by 0 bases and V by 0 bases; bases with no gene match: 11. As healthy controls, the study included blood donors who had a median age of approximately 60 years (range roughly 20-70) and were around 60% female. In the case of this clone: Its matching antigen is unknown.

This chain joins TRBV9 and TRBJ2-1; 11 nucleotides align to TRBD2. Sequenced sample: CD8+ T cells sorted from blood. This clonotype was obtained from a man aged 50-59 years in good health. CDR3: CASSVAPGLAEVSSYNEQFF. CDR3 DNA sequence: TGTGCCAGCAGCGTAGCGCCGGGACTAGCGGAGGTCAGCTCCTACAATGAGCAGTTCTTC.